Below are 7 T cell receptor beta chains sequenced from a single sample in a study of T cells in Graves' hyperthyroidism and ophthalmopathy. Authors of the study amplified TCR beta CDR3 regions from RNA transcripts. TCR CDR3 underwent first-round RT-PCR with the HTBI primer set. MiXCR was run by TCRdb on the multiplex PCR reads, yielding one entry per CDR3 protein. This sample carries some 770,000 distinct CDR3 sequences, 16% of them seen once, and the ten largest clones take around 7.7%. What was sequenced was blood. Receptors originate from a man aged 18-30 years with Graves' hyperthyroidism.

This clonotype appeared many times. The V and J genes are TRBV27 and TRBJ2-7; no firm D call. Germline CDR1 and CDR2: MNHEY and SMNVEV (reference sequence). This CDR3 is 16 amino acids long. Trimming left V 0 bases short and J 2 bases short, with 14 bases between. The chain's CDR3 is CASSLSGRTKTYEQYF. The CDR3 DNA reads as TGTGCCAGCAGTTTATCCGGACGGACCAAGACCTACGAGCAGTACTTC.

This clonotype has at least ten counts. The genes are TRBV7-6 and TRBJ2-7; 8 positions agree with TRBD1. Germline CDR1 reads SGHVS; CDR2 reads FNYEAQ. V shed 5 bases and J 4 bases; nucleotides not matched to a gene: 7. This CDR3 region has 14 residues. The CDR3 protein is CASSARDRYYEQYF. Here the CDR3 DNA reads TGTGCCAGCAGCGCCCGGGACAGGTATTACGAGCAGTACTTC.

The V and J genes are TRBV19 and TRBJ2-7; 7 nucleotides line up with TRBD2. The CDR3 has 13 residues. V dropped 3 bases and J dropped 4; count of bases not matched to a gene: 3. Germline V gives CDR1 LNHDA, CDR2 SQIVND (reference sequence). CDR3 loop: CASSIGLVYEQYF. The CDR3 bases are TGTGCCAGTAGTATCGGACTAGTATACGAGCAGTACTTC.

This clonotype has at least ten counts. This chain connects TRBV28 to TRBJ2-1, with D unclear. With 5 bases removed from V and 3 bases from J, the gap between germline ends came to 11 bases. The CDR3 is 14 amino acids. In germline, CDR1 is MDHEN, CDR2 SYDVKM. DNA of the CDR3: TGTGCCAGCAGTCTTAACACGGGCTACAATGAGCAGTTCTTC. Residues: CASSLNTGYNEQFF.

Ten or more counts support this clonotype. CDR3 DNA: TGCAGTGCCAGGGGTGGGGTCGGTATGAACACTGAAGCTTTCTTT. Its protein is CSARGGVGMNTEAFF. This sequence joins TRBV20-1 and TRBJ1-1; perhaps TRBD1 as D (6 bases). Trimming stripped 6 bases from V and 0 bases from J, with 17 bases between. Germline CDR1 is DFQATT and CDR2 is SNEGSKA (reference sequence). The CDR3 has 15 residues.

At least ten counts were recorded for this clonotype. J is TRBJ2-1 and V is TRBV12-3 or TRBV12-4; 7 nucleotides line up with TRBD2. V dropped 7 bases and J dropped 8; count of bases not matched to a gene: 14. This CDR3 contains 15 residues. The CDR3 DNA is TGTGCCAGCAAGGCTCAGGGAGGCGGGAGCTATGAGCAGTTCTTC. Amino acids: CASKAQGGGSYEQFF.

This rearrangement joins TRBV12-5 to TRBJ2-5; D is ambiguous. Germline CDR1 reads LGHNT; CDR2 reads FRNRAP. The CDR3 is 16 amino acids. Trimming removed 0 bases at V and 2 bases at J, with 13 bases between. The CDR3 nucleotides are TGTGCTAGTGGTTTGGTACCTTCCCCCACGCAAGAGACCCAGTACTTC. It codes for CASGLVPSPTQETQYF.